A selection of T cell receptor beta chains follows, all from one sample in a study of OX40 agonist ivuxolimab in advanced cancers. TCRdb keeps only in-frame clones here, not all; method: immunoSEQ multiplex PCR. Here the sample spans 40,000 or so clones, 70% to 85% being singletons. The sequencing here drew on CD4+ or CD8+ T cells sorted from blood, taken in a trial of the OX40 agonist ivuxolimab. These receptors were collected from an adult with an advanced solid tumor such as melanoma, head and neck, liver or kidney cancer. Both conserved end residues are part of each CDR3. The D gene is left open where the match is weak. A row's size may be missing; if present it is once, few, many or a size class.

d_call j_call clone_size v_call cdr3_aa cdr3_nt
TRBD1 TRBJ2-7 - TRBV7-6 CASRAGTGGEQYF TGTGCCAGCAGGGCCGGGACAGGGGGCGAGCAGTACTTC
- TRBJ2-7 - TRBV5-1 CASSLGSGRKEQYF TGCGCCAGCAGCTTAGGTTCTGGACGCAAAGAGCAGTACTTC
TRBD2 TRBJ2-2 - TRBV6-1 CASRERGFLVGELFF TGTGCCAGCAGGGAGCGGGGGTTCTTGGTCGGGGAGCTGTTTTTT
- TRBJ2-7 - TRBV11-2 CASSLASTSTYEQYF TGTGCCAGCAGCTTAGCGTCGACAAGTACCTACGAGCAGTACTTC
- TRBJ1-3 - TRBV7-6 CASSLEFGSGNTIYF TGTGCCAGCAGCTTAGAGTTTGGTTCTGGAAACACCATATATTTT
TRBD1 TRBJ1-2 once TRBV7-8 CASSLVQGAGYGYTF TGTGCCAGCAGCTTAGTACAGGGGGCCGGCTATGGCTACACCTTC
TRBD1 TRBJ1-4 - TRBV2 CASSTGQGEKLFF TGTGCCAGCAGTACCGGACAGGGAGAAAAACTGTTTTTT
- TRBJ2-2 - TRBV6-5 CASSYSTGELFF TGCGCCAGCAGTTACTCCACCGGGGAGCTGTTTTTT
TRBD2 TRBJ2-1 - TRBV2 CASSAGGGSYNEQFF TGTGCCAGCAGTGCGGGCGGGGGCTCCTACAATGAGCAGTTCTTC
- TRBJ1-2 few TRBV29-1 CSVEVRGAALF TGCAGCGTTGAAGTTCGGGGGGCTGCCCTCTTC
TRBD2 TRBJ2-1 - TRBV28 CASSLGLAGYNEQFF TGTGCCAGCAGTTTAGGGCTAGCGGGCTACAATGAGCAGTTCTTC
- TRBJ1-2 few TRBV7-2 CASSLGPNRLTYGYTF TGTGCCAGCAGCTTAGGGCCGAACAGATTAACATATGGCTACACCTTC
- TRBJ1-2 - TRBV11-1 CASSLAWQEGGYTF TGTGCCAGCAGCTTAGCGTGGCAGGAGGGGGGCTACACCTTC
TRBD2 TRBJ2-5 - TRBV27 CASSWGLAGVETQYF TGTGCCAGCAGTTGGGGACTAGCGGGAGTAGAGACCCAGTACTTC
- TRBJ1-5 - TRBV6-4 CASSDDRGKAGNCRNQPQHF TGTGCCAGCAGTGACGATAGGGGCAAGGCAGGGAACTGTCGGAATCAGCCCCAGCATTTT
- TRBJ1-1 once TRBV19 CASSVGRYNTEAFF TGTGCCAGTAGTGTGGGACGGTACAACACTGAAGCTTTCTTT
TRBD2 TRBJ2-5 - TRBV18 CASSPGAGAGETQYF TGTGCCAGCTCACCAGGAGCGGGGGCGGGAGAGACCCAGTACTTC
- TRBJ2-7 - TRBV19 CASRDKGAYEQYF TGTGCCAGTAGGGACAAAGGGGCGTACGAGCAGTACTTC
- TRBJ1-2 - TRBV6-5 CASSGGTGYGYTF TGTGCCAGCAGTGGGGGGACCGGCTATGGCTACACCTTC
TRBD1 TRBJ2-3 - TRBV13 CASSPRDRGNTDTQYF TGTGCCAGCAGCCCCCGGGACAGGGGGAACACAGATACGCAGTATTTT
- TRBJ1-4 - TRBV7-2 CASTGWGDPTNEKLFF TGTGCCAGCACCGGTTGGGGGGACCCAACTAATGAAAAACTGTTTTTT
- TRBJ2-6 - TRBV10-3 CAINGGANVLTF TGTGCCATCAATGGTGGGGCCAACGTCCTGACTTTC
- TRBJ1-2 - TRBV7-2 CASSPSRDYGYTF TGTGCCAGCAGCCCATCGCGGGACTATGGCTACACCTTC
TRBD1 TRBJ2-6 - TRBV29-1 CSVRGTGGSGANVLTF TGCAGCGTTAGGGGGACAGGGGGCTCTGGGGCCAACGTCCTGACTTTC
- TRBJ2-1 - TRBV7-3 CASSLNPNEQFF TGTGCCAGCAGCTTAAACCCTAATGAGCAGTTCTTC
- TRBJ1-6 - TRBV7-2 CASSLALGYNSPLHF TGTGCCAGCAGCTTAGCCTTGGGGTATAATTCACCCCTCCACTTT
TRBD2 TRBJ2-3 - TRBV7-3 CASSPSLAGGYTDTQYF TGTGCCAGCAGCCCCTCACTAGCGGGAGGGTACACAGATACGCAGTATTTT
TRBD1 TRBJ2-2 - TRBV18 CASSHGQGTGELFF TGTGCCAGCTCACACGGACAGGGTACCGGGGAGCTGTTTTTT
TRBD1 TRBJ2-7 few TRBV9 CASSTWDSSYEQYF TGTGCCAGCAGCACCTGGGACAGCTCCTACGAGCAGTACTTC
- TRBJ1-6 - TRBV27 CASSLWAENSPLHF TGTGCCAGCAGTTTATGGGCGGAGAATTCACCCCTCCACTTT
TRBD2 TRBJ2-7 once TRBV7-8 CASSLGGEEEYF TGTGCCAGCAGTCTGGGGGGGGAGGAGGAGTACTTC
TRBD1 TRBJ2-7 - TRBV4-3 CASSQDIGTGDYEQYF TGCGCCAGCAGCCAGGATATCGGGACAGGGGACTACGAGCAGTACTTC
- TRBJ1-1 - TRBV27 CASSLFGDSRGTEAFF TGTGCCAGCAGTTTATTTGGTGACAGTCGTGGCACTGAAGCTTTCTTT
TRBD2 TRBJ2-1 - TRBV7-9 CASSSAGVEGDEQFF TGTGCCAGCAGTTCAGCGGGAGTTGAAGGGGATGAGCAGTTCTTC
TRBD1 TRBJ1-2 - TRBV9 CASSATYRGNNYGYTF TGTGCCAGCAGCGCTACTTACAGGGGGAACAACTATGGCTACACCTTC
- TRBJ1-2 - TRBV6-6 CASGLEDYGYTF TGTGCCAGCGGGCTCGAGGACTATGGCTACACCTTC
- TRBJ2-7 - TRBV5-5 CASSWDYSPFYEQYF TGTGCCAGCAGCTGGGATTACAGCCCCTTCTACGAGCAGTACTTC
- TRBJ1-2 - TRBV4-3 CASSQDVLGARDYGYTF TGCGCCAGCAGCCAAGATGTTTTGGGGGCGAGGGACTATGGCTACACCTTC
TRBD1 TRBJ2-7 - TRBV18 CASSPPPGQGRYEQYF TGTGCCAGCTCACCACCTCCGGGACAGGGGAGGTACGAGCAGTACTTC
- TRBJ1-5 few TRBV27 CASSSSYGQPQHF TGTGCCAGCAGTTCTTCATATGGTCAGCCCCAGCATTTT
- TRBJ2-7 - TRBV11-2 CASSLIWDKSYEQYF TGTGCCAGCAGCTTAATATGGGACAAGTCCTACGAGCAGTACTTC
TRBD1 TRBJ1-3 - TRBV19 CASSPRQGGGNTIYF TGTGCCAGTAGTCCGAGACAGGGTGGTGGAAACACCATATATTTT
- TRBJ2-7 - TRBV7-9 CASSLDNYEQYF TGTGCCAGCAGCTTAGACAACTACGAGCAGTACTTC
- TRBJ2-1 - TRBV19 CATTMTGPSSYNEQFF TGTGCCACTACCATGACAGGTCCGAGCTCCTACAATGAGCAGTTCTTC
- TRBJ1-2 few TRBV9 CASSLQTDPYGYTF TGTGCCAGCAGCCTCCAGACAGACCCCTATGGCTACACCTTC
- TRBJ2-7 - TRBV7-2 CASSWTRSYEQYF TGTGCCAGCAGCTGGACCCGTTCGTACGAGCAGTACTTC
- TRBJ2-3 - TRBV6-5 CASSLTGLDTQYF TGTGCCAGCAGTTTGACAGGATTAGATACGCAGTATTTT